This TCR beta chain was sequenced for a study of STAT3 mutations in large granular lymphocyte leukemia. Study details: Among longitudinally sequenced T-LGLL patients, roughly half had canonical activating STAT3 mutations detected. Broader study findings: At least one immunodominant TCR beta clonotype appeared in every T-cell large granular lymphocyte leukemia patient. Differing intervals and regimens complicate linking therapy response to clone burden. TCR clonotype switching after therapy occurred in about 35% of the 18 patients.

Concerning this clone: Antigen specificity is unknown.

TCRbeta libraries averaged about 40,773 productive templates per sample. Sequenced by immunoSEQ multiplex PCR; TCRdb stores in-frame clones only, minus some. The profile covers approximately 29,000 clones, with about 90% appearing a single time and roughly an eighth taken by the ten largest. The source of this sequence is a man in his sixties with T-cell large granular lymphocyte leukemia. Some clones in this sample may be carry-over from other donors' samples. The sequencing sample was made of peripheral blood mononuclear cells.

The DNA for the CDR3 is TGTGCCAGCATTCCCAGACACCTCCCAAGGGGCACTGAAGCTTTCTTT. Translation gives CASIPRHLPRGTEAFF. The rearrangement links TRBV6-6 to TRBJ1-1; maybe TRBD1 (5 bases). The CDR3 has 16 amino acids. Germline V gene lookup returns CDR1 MNHNY and CDR2 SVGAGI (reference sequence). V lost 7 bases and J lost 4, with 22 bases in between.